Following are 25 T cell receptor beta chains from one sample sequenced in a study of T cell clones after liver transplantation (dated by TCRdb to about 2019). Library prep was done by the immunoSEQ multiplex PCR assay. TCRdb mirrors the immuneACCESS table, restricted to in-frame sequences. Some clones are absent from its copies; in checked studies, under half trace to an unresolved V gene, and the reason for the others is unknown. A total of 80,000 or so clones appear in this sample, roughly 80% of them only once. The ten biggest clones cover less than 0.6% of the sample. The sequenced sample was CD4+ T cells from blood, obtained 45 to 47 months after liver transplant. The receptors here all came from a human patient who received a liver transplant. Following a transplant, some T lymphocytes may have been derived from the graft donor.

The V gene is TRBV6-5, the J gene TRBJ1-1; a possible D gene is TRBD1 (6 bases). The CDR3 has 13 amino acids. CDR1 is MNHEY and CDR2 is SVGAGI in the germline V gene. The V end was cut by 3 bases, the J end by 10 bases, with 15 bases between. CDR3 in amino acids: CASSYSVGARAFF. The CDR3 coding sequence is TGTGCCAGCAGTTATTCTGTGGGGGCTCGAGCTTTCTTT.

The CDR3 loop reads CASSLGGLRYEQYF. In DNA form, the CDR3 reads TGTGCCAGCAGCTTGGGCGGGCTTCGGTACGAGCAGTACTTC. The rearrangement uses TRBV5-6 and TRBJ2-7; weak D call: TRBD2 (5 bases). Germline V CDR1 and CDR2: SGHDT, YYEEEE. The CDR3 consists of 14 residues. Trimming stripped 0 bases from V and 4 bases from J, with 11 bases between.

The chain has TRBV10-2 and TRBJ2-4; 7 bases are shared with TRBD1. V shed 3 bases and J 6 bases; nucleotides not matched to a gene: 8. Germline CDR1 reads WSHSY; CDR2 reads SAAADI. The CDR3 runs to 15 residues. CDR3 region: CASSEVLGTANIQYF. CDR3 nucleotides: TGCGCCAGCAGTGAAGTTTTGGGGACAGCAAACATTCAGTACTTC.

The V gene is TRBV18, the J gene TRBJ1-1; 9 nucleotides agree with TRBD1. The trim removed 2 bases at V and 3 bases at J, leaving 7 bases unmatched. Germline V gene data show CDR1 as KGHSH and CDR2 as LQKENI. The CDR3 extends over 16 amino acids. In DNA, the CDR3 is TGTGCCAGCTCACCAGCGGCGAGGACAGGGGACACTGAAGCTTTCTTT. Amino acids: CASSPAARTGDTEAFF.

The sample holds a few counts of this clone. This chain links TRBV19 with TRBJ2-7, with D perhaps matching TRBD1 or TRBD2 (5 bases each). Trimming took 2 bases from V and 4 from J, leaving 15 bases between them. Per germline, CDR1 LNHDA and CDR2 SQIVND (reference sequence). This CDR3 region has 15 residues. This CDR3 is CASSILSGGGYEQYF. Written as DNA, the CDR3 is TGTGCCAGTAGTATACTATCTGGTGGGGGATACGAGCAGTACTTC. Full variable domain (outside the CDR3, taken from reference TRBV19 and TRBJ2-7): DGGITQSPKYLFRKEGQNVTLSCEQNLNHDAMYWYRQDPGQGLRLIYYSQIVNDFQKGDIAEGYSVSREKKESFPLTVTSAQKNPTAFYLCASSILSGGGYEQYFGPGTRLTVT.

The CDR3 reads CASSFTGGARNIQYF. The CDR3 DNA reads TGTGCCAGCAGCTTTACAGGGGGCGCGAGGAACATTCAGTACTTC. The V gene is TRBV11-2, the J gene TRBJ2-4; TRBD1 matches 9 bases. Per germline, CDR1 SGHAT and CDR2 FQNNGV. After removal of 3 bases from V and 7 bases from J, the junction contained 7 bases not matched to a gene. This CDR3 has 15 residues.

The genes are TRBV7-9 and TRBJ1-1, with D uncertain. Trimming took 5 bases from V and 6 from J, leaving 13 bases between them. The CDR3 sequence is 13 residues long. The germline CDR1 and CDR2 sequences are SEHNR and FQNEAQ (reference sequence). The CDR3 DNA reads as TGTGCCAGCAGCCCCTGGGCGTTCTCTGAAGCTTTCTTT. This codes for CASSPWAFSEAFF. The whole variable domain, filled in from reference TRBV7-9 and TRBJ1-1, reads DTGVSQNPRHKITKRGQNVTFRCDPISEHNRLYWYRQTLGQGPEFLTYFQNEAQLEKSRLLSDRFSAERPKGSFSTLEIQRTEQGDSAMYLCASSPWAFSEAFFGQGTRLTVV.

V gene TRBV6-6 combines with J gene TRBJ2-1; D uncertain. The germline V gene has CDR1 MNHNY and CDR2 SVGAGI (reference sequence). The CDR3 totals 13 residues. The ends were cut back, 3 bases at V and 5 bases at J, with 8 bases in the middle. As DNA, the CDR3 is TGTGCCAGCAGTTATGACGGTCACAATGAGCAGTTCTTC. Protein: CASSYDGHNEQFF.

This clone came up a few times. The chain couples TRBV6-4 to TRBJ2-5; D not resolved. Germline-derived CDR1 and CDR2 are MRHNA and SNTAGT. V lost 1 base to trimming and J lost 5 bases, with 8 bases between them. The CDR3 is 13 amino acids. DNA for the CDR3: TGTGCCAGCAGTGACTACCAGAAGGAGACCCAGTACTTC. Its protein is CASSDYQKETQYF.

The chain has TRBV5-4 and TRBJ2-5; 9 nucleotides align to TRBD1. The CDR3 sequence is 15 residues long. CDR1 is SGHNT, CDR2 YYREEE, per germline (reference sequence). Trimming cost V 1 base and J 14 bases; bases outside gene matches: 15. The CDR3 DNA reads TGTGCCAGCAGCTTGTGGGGACAGGGCGATCGTTGGGAATACTTC. Amino acids: CASSLWGQGDRWEYF.

V is TRBV7-2 and J is TRBJ1-1; D ambiguous. V shed 5 bases and J shed 3 bases, with 13 bases lying between them. The CDR3 contains 14 residues. Germline V lookup: CDR1 SGHTA, CDR2 FQGNSA. The CDR3 DNA reads as TGTGCCAGCAGCCTATGGACGGATTACACTGAAGCTTTCTTT. This encodes CASSLWTDYTEAFF. The full variable domain, its missing parts supplied by reference TRBV7-2 and TRBJ1-1, is GAGVSQSPSNKVTEKGKDVELRCDPISGHTALYWYRQSLGQGLEFLIYFQGNSAPDKSGLPSDRFSAERTGGSVSTLTIQRTQQEDSAVYLCASSLWTDYTEAFFGQGTRLTVV.

The chain uses TRBV7-2 and TRBJ2-7; D may correspond to TRBD1 or TRBD2 (5 bases each). Germline lookup yields CDR1 SGHTA and CDR2 FQGNSA. The CDR3 consists of 17 residues. Trimming left V 2 bases short and J 7 bases short, with 24 bases between. This CDR3 is CASSLKGRQPLGKEQYF. CDR3 coding DNA: TGTGCCAGCAGCTTAAAGGGGAGACAGCCCCTGGGAAAGGAGCAGTACTTC.

The chain recombines TRBV5-1 with TRBJ2-5; 9 bases are a match to TRBD2. This CDR3 is built from 15 residues. Germline assignment: CDR1 SGHRS and CDR2 YFSETQ. Unmatched junction bases numbered 6, after V lost 1 base and J lost 5 bases. The CDR3 here is CASSLFAGGRETQYF. The CDR3 bases are TGCGCCAGCAGCTTGTTCGCGGGAGGGAGGGAGACCCAGTACTTC.

The chain has TRBV10-2 and TRBJ2-3; 9 nucleotides line up with TRBD2. Unmatched junction bases numbered 11, after V lost 8 bases and J lost 2 bases. Germline V gives CDR1 WSHSY, CDR2 SAAADI. The CDR3 spans 16 residues. The CDR3 spells CASDFIAGASTDTQYF. DNA of the CDR3: TGCGCCAGCGACTTCATAGCGGGAGCCTCCACAGATACGCAGTATTTT.

This chain joins TRBV9 and TRBJ2-1; 8 bases agree with TRBD2. The CDR3 runs to 15 residues. J gave up 4 bases and V 4 bases, and 7 bases lay outside the gene matches. Per germline, CDR1 SGDLS and CDR2 YYNGEE. CDR3 nucleotides: TGTGCCAGCAGCCACCCGGTAGCGGGGTACAATGAGCAGTTCTTC. This codes for CASSHPVAGYNEQFF.

The chain couples TRBV9 to TRBJ1-2; 7 bases are a match to TRBD1. V lost 4 bases to trimming and J lost 6 bases; unmatched junction nucleotides: 27. The germline gives CDR1 SGDLS, CDR2 YYNGEE. The CDR3 is 20 residues long. The CDR3 coding sequence is TGTGCCAGCAGCCCCAGAATGATAACAGGGGCCGCGATAAATTCGAATGGCTACACCTTC. Translating gives CASSPRMITGAAINSNGYTF.

The chain is built from TRBV11-2 and TRBJ1-1; D possibly corresponds to TRBD1 (5 bases). Germline V gene lookup returns CDR1 SGHAT and CDR2 FQNNGV. The CDR3 sequence is 15 residues long. V was cut by 2 bases and J by 1 base, with 11 bases left in between. DNA for the CDR3: TGTGCCAGCAGCTTAAGGGCAGGGCCGAACACTGAAGCTTTCTTT. Translating it yields CASSLRAGPNTEAFF. Full variable domain (remainder filled in from reference TRBV11-2 and TRBJ1-1): EAGVAQSPRYKIIEKRQSVAFWCNPISGHATLYWYQQILGQGPKLLIQFQNNGVVDDSQLPKDRFSAERLKGVDSTLKIQPAKLEDSAVYLCASSLRAGPNTEAFFGQGTRLTVV.

The chain links TRBV7-9 to TRBJ1-1, with unresolved D. This CDR3 has 15 amino acids. The V end was cut by 3 bases, the J end by 2 bases, with 13 bases between. Germline V gene sequence: CDR1 SEHNR, CDR2 FQNEAQ (reference sequence). CDR3 in amino acids: CASSLITSANTEAFF. The CDR3 region has the DNA TGTGCCAGCAGCTTGATAACATCGGCAAACACTGAAGCTTTCTTT. Full variable domain (rest looked up from reference TRBV7-9 and TRBJ1-1): DTGVSQNPRHKITKRGQNVTFRCDPISEHNRLYWYRQTLGQGPEFLTYFQNEAQLEKSRLLSDRFSAERPKGSFSTLEIQRTEQGDSAMYLCASSLITSANTEAFFGQGTRLTVV.

The chain joins TRBV6-5 to TRBJ2-7, with D unresolved. The CDR3 runs 13 residues. Germline V gives CDR1 MNHEY, CDR2 SVGAGI. The ends were cut back, 6 bases at V and 3 bases at J, with 12 bases in the middle. The CDR3 here is CASRQKGNYEQYF. In DNA, the CDR3 is TGTGCCAGCAGACAGAAGGGAAACTACGAGCAGTACTTC.

The rearrangement uses TRBV19 and TRBJ2-7; 10 nucleotides agree with TRBD2. CDR3 length: 14 amino acids. In germline, CDR1 is LNHDA, CDR2 SQIVND (reference sequence). V gave up 5 bases and J gave up 4 bases; unmatched junction bases: 5. The DNA for the CDR3 is TGTGCCAGTAGTGTTAGCGGGAGGAAATACGAGCAGTACTTC. Translated, it gives CASSVSGRKYEQYF.

This clone was found a few times. J is TRBJ1-5 and V is TRBV18; 7 nucleotides line up with TRBD1. Germline V gene data show CDR1 as KGHSH and CDR2 as LQKENI. CDR3 length: 16 residues. The V gene end was trimmed by 4 bases and the J gene end by 7 bases; junction bases not matched to a gene: 13. The CDR3 here is CASSRDRSNWGQPQHF. The CDR3 region has the DNA TGTGCCAGCTCACGGGACAGATCAAACTGGGGGCAGCCCCAGCATTTT.

The chain is built from TRBV6-5 and TRBJ2-7, with 9 bases fitting TRBD2. V shed 6 bases and J 2 bases; nucleotides not matched to a gene: 5. This CDR3 is built from 14 residues. CDR1 and CDR2 from the germline V gene are MNHEY and SVGAGI. The DNA for the CDR3 is TGTGCCAGCAGCACGACTAGCGGTACCTACGAGCAGTACTTC. Amino acids: CASSTTSGTYEQYF.

The V gene is TRBV28, the J gene TRBJ2-1; no definite D call. The CDR3 contains 12 residues. Trimming pared 0 bases from V and 7 bases from J, leaving 4 bases between. The germline V gene has CDR1 MDHEN and CDR2 SYDVKM. The CDR3 bases are TGTGCCAGCAGTTTATGGACGAATGAGCAGTTCTTC. This encodes CASSLWTNEQFF. The full variable domain, its missing parts supplied by reference TRBV28 and TRBJ2-1, is DVKVTQSSRYLVKRTGEKVFLECVQDMDHENMFWYRQDPGLGLRLIYFSYDVKMKEKGDIPEGYSVSREKKERFSLILESASTNQTSMYLCASSLWTNEQFFGPGTRLTVL.

The chain combines TRBV19 with TRBJ1-2, with unresolved D. Trimming cost V 3 bases and J 4 bases, with 6 bases left between them. Germline loops: CDR1 LNHDA, CDR2 SQIVND (reference sequence). The CDR3 spans 12 residues. Here the CDR3 reads CASSITGYGYTF. Here the CDR3 DNA reads TGTGCCAGTAGTATTACCGGCTATGGCTACACCTTC.

This clone was counted a few times. This sequence joins TRBV15 and TRBJ2-3, with D perhaps TRBD2 (5 bases). The CDR3 length is 13 residues. The germline CDR1 and CDR2 sequences are LNHNV and YYDKDF (reference sequence). Trimming left V 0 bases short and J 6 bases short, with 7 bases between. Here the CDR3 reads CATSRDIADTQYF. The CDR3 region has the DNA TGTGCCACCAGCAGAGATATAGCGGATACGCAGTATTTT.